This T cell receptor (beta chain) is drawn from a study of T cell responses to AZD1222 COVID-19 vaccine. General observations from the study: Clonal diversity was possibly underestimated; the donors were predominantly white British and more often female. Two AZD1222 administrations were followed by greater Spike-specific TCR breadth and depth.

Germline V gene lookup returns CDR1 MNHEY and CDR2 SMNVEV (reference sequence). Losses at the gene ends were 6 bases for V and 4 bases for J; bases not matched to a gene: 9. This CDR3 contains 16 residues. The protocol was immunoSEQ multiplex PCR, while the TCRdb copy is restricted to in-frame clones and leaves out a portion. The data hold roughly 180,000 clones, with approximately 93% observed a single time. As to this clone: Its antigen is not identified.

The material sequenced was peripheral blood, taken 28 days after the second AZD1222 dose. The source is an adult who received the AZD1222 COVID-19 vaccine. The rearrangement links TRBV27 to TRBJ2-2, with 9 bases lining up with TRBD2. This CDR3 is CASSRRGAGGTGELFF. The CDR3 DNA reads TGTGCCAGCAGCCGCCGGGGAGCGGGAGGCACCGGGGAGCTGTTTTTT.